Following are 14 T cell receptor beta chains from one sample sequenced in a study of blood T cell repertoires in COVID-19. The protocol was immunoSEQ multiplex PCR, while the TCRdb copy is restricted to in-frame clones and leaves out a portion. Of about 250,000 clones listed, around four fifths are singletons. Sample: peripheral blood. These receptors came from a woman aged 55-69 years with active or convalescent COVID-19.

The CDR3 nucleotides read TGCGCCAGCAGCATAGGACAGGTCACAGATACGCAGTATTTT. Protein: CASSIGQVTDTQYF. V and J are TRBV5-1 and TRBJ2-3; 7 bases match TRBD1. V shed 4 bases, J shed 2 bases, and the junction held 4 bases outside the gene matches. The CDR3 consists of 14 residues. CDR1 SGHRS and CDR2 YFSETQ come from the germline V gene.

The chain couples TRBV5-1 to TRBJ1-5; no definite D call. The CDR3 spans 14 residues. The germline CDR1 and CDR2 sequences are SGHRS and YFSETQ. Trimming removed 4 bases from V and 4 bases from J, with 12 bases in between. The CDR3 loop reads CASSPLGGNQPQHF. CDR3 DNA: TGCGCCAGCAGCCCACTGGGAGGTAATCAGCCCCAGCATTTT.

The chain employs TRBV19 and TRBJ1-1; no firm D call. Deletions cut 5 bases from V and 1 base from J, with 11 bases between. Per the germline V gene, CDR1 is LNHDA and CDR2 is SQIVND (reference sequence). The CDR3 is made up of 14 amino acids. CDR3 DNA: TGTGCCAGTAGTGACGGACTTCAGAACACTGAAGCTTTCTTT. The encoded protein is CASSDGLQNTEAFF.

The chain couples TRBV5-6 to TRBJ1-2; TRBD1 aligns across 11 bases. The ends lost 4 bases at V and 9 bases at J; junction bases unmatched: 11. The CDR3 is 15 amino acids. Germline assignment: CDR1 SGHDT and CDR2 YYEEEE. The CDR3 reads CASSPYRTGGTSYTF. In DNA, the CDR3 is TGTGCCAGCAGCCCATACCGGACAGGGGGCACTAGCTACACCTTC.

The V and J genes are TRBV11-2 and TRBJ2-2; possibly TRBD2 for D (5 bases). The V gene's germline CDR1 is SGHAT and CDR2 FQNNGV. V was clipped by 4 bases and J by 6 bases, with 9 bases between them. The CDR3 contains 13 residues. CDR3 region: CASSWARAGELFF. The CDR3 coding sequence is TGTGCCAGCAGCTGGGCGCGGGCCGGGGAGCTGTTTTTT.

This clone appeared once. The chain joins TRBV15 to TRBJ2-5; D is unclear. V lost 1 base to trimming and J lost 1 base, with 7 bases between them. The CDR3 has 14 residues. Germline-derived CDR1 and CDR2 are LNHNV and YYDKDF (reference sequence). CDR3 sequence: CATSRAGIQETQYF. As DNA, the CDR3 is TGTGCCACCAGCAGAGCAGGTATCCAAGAGACCCAGTACTTC.

CDR3 protein: CASSPLAGGAYTQYF. CDR3 nucleotide sequence: TGTGCCAGCAGCCCCCTAGCGGGGGGTGCGTATACGCAGTATTTT. The V gene is TRBV4-2, the J gene TRBJ2-3, with 11 bases identical to TRBD2. The CDR3 loop spans 15 amino acids. V shed 4 bases and J 7 bases; nucleotides not matched to a gene: 7. Germline lookup yields CDR1 LGHNA and CDR2 YNFKEQ.

The rearrangement joins TRBV3-1 (or the pseudogene TRBV3-2) to TRBJ2-3, with 8 bases identical to TRBD2. The CDR3 extends over 18 amino acids. V was pared by 0 bases and J by 1 base, with 9 bases of the junction left unmatched. Germline CDR1 is LGHDT and CDR2 is YNNKEL (reference sequence). The CDR3 region is CASSQDRIAGGGTDTQYF. The CDR3 DNA follows: TGTGCCAGCAGCCAAGATCGAATTGCGGGAGGAGGCACAGATACGCAGTATTTT.

J is TRBJ2-1 and V is TRBV27, with a tentative D call TRBD2 (5 bases). This CDR3 is 13 amino acids long. Germline V gives CDR1 MNHEY, CDR2 SMNVEV (reference sequence). V was pared by 4 bases and J by 4 bases, with 8 bases between. Here the CDR3 reads CASSWSGYNEQFF. In DNA form, the CDR3 reads TGTGCCAGCAGTTGGTCGGGGTACAATGAGCAGTTCTTC.

J is TRBJ2-3 and V is TRBV5-8; the match to TRBD1 covers 7 bases. Germline CDR1 reads SGHTS; CDR2 reads YDEGEE. Unmatched junction bases numbered 8, after V lost 4 bases and J lost 0 bases. There are 16 residues in the CDR3. The CDR3 spells CASSSYRGQSTDTQYF. In nucleotides, the CDR3 is TGTGCCAGCAGCAGCTACAGGGGCCAGAGCACAGATACGCAGTATTTT. The variable domain in full, with the rest retrieved from reference TRBV5-8 and TRBJ2-3, is EAGVTQSPTHLIKTRGQQATLRCSPISGHTSVYWYQQALGLGLQFLLWYDEGEERNRGNFPPRFSGRQFPNYSSELNVNALELEDSALYLCASSSYRGQSTDTQYFGPGTRLTVL.

This clone was detected a few times. CDR3 DNA sequence: TGCAGTGCCAGAAGGGGAGAGACCCAGTACTTC. Translation gives CSARRGETQYF. This chain links TRBV20-1 with TRBJ2-5; a possible D gene is TRBD1 (5 bases). Trimming shortened V by 6 bases and J by 4 bases, and 9 bases separated the two germline ends. This CDR3 contains 11 residues. Germline V CDR1 and CDR2: DFQATT, SNEGSKA (reference sequence).

The rearrangement uses TRBV7-2 and TRBJ2-6; 11 bases line up with TRBD1. The CDR3 extends over 19 amino acids. The J segment lost 3 bases and the V segment lost 4 bases, leaving 11 bases of the junction unmatched. The germline CDR1 and CDR2 sequences are SGHTA and FQGNSA. The CDR3 DNA follows: TGTGCCAGCAGCTCCCAGAGCGGGACAGGGGGAGGTGGGGCCAACGTCCTGACTTTC. It yields the protein CASSSQSGTGGGGANVLTF.

The rearrangement joins TRBV19 to TRBJ1-4; no clear D gene. This CDR3 is built from 13 residues. The V gene's germline CDR1 is LNHDA and CDR2 SQIVND (reference sequence). V lost 7 bases to trimming and J lost 8 bases, with 14 bases between them. The CDR3 reads CASTQNRGEKLFF. The CDR3 DNA follows: TGTGCCAGTACTCAAAACCGAGGGGAAAAACTGTTTTTT.

This clone has a single count. The V call is TRBV5-1, the J call TRBJ2-7; 7 bases fit TRBD2. Germline CDR1 SGHRS, CDR2 YFSETQ. This CDR3 contains 16 residues. The ends lost 3 bases at V and 0 bases at J; junction bases unmatched: 9. CDR3 nucleotide sequence: TGCGCCAGCAGCTCCCCTAGCGGCCGGAGCTCCTACGAGCAGTACTTC. Its translation: CASSSPSGRSSYEQYF.